This TCR beta chain appears in the sequencing data of a study of control samples from healthy donors and cancer patients. Trimming took off 4 bases at V and 0 bases at J, with 14 bases between the two ends. This CDR3 contains 16 residues. Per germline, CDR1 SNHLY and CDR2 FYNNEI. Sequencing used immunoSEQ multiplex PCR; TCRdb keeps in-frame clones, though not all of them. The repertoire holds tens of thousands of clones, with roughly 87% as singletons. The receptor's source is a man aged 60-69 years with head and neck cancer. The J gene is TRBJ2-3, the V gene TRBV2; D may correspond to TRBD1 or TRBD2 (5 bases each). Sample: PBMCs. The CDR3 DNA reads as TGTGCCAGCAGTGGGTGGGGGTCGTCTAGCACAGATACGCAGTATTTT. This codes for CASSGWGSSSTDTQYF.